This T cell receptor (beta chain) was profiled in a study of cytomegalovirus exposure and HLA in healthy donors. Study overall: Approximately 190 million T cells yielded 117 million unique TCR beta sequences in earlier analysis.

In the PCR, 60 Vbeta and 13 Jbeta primers were used. Produced via immunoSEQ multiplex PCR; TCRdb's table is partial and in-frame only. The data show over 150,000 clones, about four fifths seen once. This clone appeared a few times. Its antigen remains unidentified. Points from the study as a whole: Roughly even sequencing depth across donors was the assumption behind the presence/absence analyses.

This TCR was sampled from a girl under 18 in good health and CMV-seropositive. The source material was PBMCs.

CDR3 nucleotide sequence: TGTGCCAGCAGCGGTACTAGCGCCAATGAGCAGTTCTTC. It is translated as CASSGTSANEQFF. This chain uses TRBV5-6 with TRBJ2-1; 7 bases fit TRBD2. This CDR3 spans 13 amino acids. J gave up 6 bases and V 4 bases, and 4 bases lay outside the gene matches. CDR1 SGHDT and CDR2 YYEEEE come from the germline V gene.